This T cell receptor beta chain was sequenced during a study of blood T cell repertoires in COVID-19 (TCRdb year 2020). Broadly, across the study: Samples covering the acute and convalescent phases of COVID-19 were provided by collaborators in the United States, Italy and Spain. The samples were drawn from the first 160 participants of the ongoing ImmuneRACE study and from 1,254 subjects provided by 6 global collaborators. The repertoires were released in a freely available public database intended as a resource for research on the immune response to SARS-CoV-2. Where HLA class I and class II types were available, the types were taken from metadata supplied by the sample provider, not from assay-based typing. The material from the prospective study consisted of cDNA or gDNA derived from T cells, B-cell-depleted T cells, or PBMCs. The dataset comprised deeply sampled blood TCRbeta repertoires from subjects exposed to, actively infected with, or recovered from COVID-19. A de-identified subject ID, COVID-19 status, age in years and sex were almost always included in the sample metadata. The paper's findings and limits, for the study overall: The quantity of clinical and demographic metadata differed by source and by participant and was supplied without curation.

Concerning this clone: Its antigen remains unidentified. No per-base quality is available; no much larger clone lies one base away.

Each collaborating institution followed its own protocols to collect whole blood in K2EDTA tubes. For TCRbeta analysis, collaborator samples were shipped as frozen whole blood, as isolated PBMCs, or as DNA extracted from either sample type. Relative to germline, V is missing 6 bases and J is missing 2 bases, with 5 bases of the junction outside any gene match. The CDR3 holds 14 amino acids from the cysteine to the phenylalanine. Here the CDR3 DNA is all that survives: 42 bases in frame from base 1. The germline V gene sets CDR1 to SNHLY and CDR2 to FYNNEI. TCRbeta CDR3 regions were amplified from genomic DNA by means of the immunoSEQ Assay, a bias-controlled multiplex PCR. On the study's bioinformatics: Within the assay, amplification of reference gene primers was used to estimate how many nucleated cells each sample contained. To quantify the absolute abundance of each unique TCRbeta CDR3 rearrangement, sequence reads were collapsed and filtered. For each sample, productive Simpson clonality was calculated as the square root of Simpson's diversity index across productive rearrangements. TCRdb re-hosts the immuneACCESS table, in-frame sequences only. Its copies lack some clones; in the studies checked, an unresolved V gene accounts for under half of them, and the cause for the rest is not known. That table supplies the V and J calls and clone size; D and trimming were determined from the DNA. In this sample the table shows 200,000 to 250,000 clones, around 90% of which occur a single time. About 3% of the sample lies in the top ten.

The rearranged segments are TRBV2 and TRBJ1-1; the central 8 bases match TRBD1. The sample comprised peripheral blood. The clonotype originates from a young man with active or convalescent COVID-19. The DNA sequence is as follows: TGTGCCAGCAGGTTCAGGGGGCAAAACACTGAAGCTTTCTTT. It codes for CASRFRGQNTEAFF.